What follows are 12 T cell receptor beta chains derived from one specimen sequenced in a study of OX40 agonist ivuxolimab in advanced cancers. TCRdb's copy holds only in-frame clones and misses some; the assay was immunoSEQ multiplex PCR. Found here are 80,000 to 100,000 clones, just over 90% of them singletons; the top ten hold 0.33%. The sequences come from CD4+ or CD8+ T cells sorted from blood, collected in a trial of the OX40 agonist ivuxolimab. The receptors come from an adult with an advanced solid tumor such as melanoma, head and neck, liver or kidney cancer.

Comment on this clone: This sample also contains other DNA sequences that code for the same CDR3. The V call is TRBV5-1, the J call TRBJ2-6; no clear D gene. Germline V gene data show CDR1 as SGHRS and CDR2 as YFSETQ. The CDR3 contains 15 residues. Trimming shortened V by 0 bases and J by 0 bases, and 4 bases separated the two germline ends. The CDR3 region has the DNA TGCGCCAGCAGCTTGGATGTCTCTGGGGCCAACGTCCTGACTTTC. This codes for CASSLDVSGANVLTF.

This chain links TRBV7-2 with TRBJ1-5; possible D gene TRBD1, 5 bases. The germline gives CDR1 SGHTA, CDR2 FQGNSA. Trimming stripped 3 bases from V and 9 bases from J, with 15 bases between. The CDR3 totals 14 residues. The CDR3 nucleotides are TGTGCCAGCAGCTTGCAGGGCCGGGGGGGGCCCCAGCATTTT. Translation: CASSLQGRGGPQHF.

The rearrangement joins TRBV7-9 to TRBJ1-3, with D unclear. The CDR3 spans 14 residues. Between the trimmed V and J ends, which lost 1 base and 0 bases, there was a span of 4 bases. Germline CDR1 and CDR2: SEHNR and FQNEAQ (reference sequence). CDR3 bases: TGTGCCAGCAGCTTAGAGGTCTCTGGAAACACCATATATTTT. This sequence encodes CASSLEVSGNTIYF.

The chain recombines TRBV5-5 with TRBJ2-5, with D tentatively TRBD2 (7 bases). V dropped 2 bases and J dropped 3 bases, with 8 bases sitting between them. The CDR3 spans 13 residues. Germline CDR1 reads SGHKS; CDR2 reads YYEKEE (reference sequence). The CDR3 loop is CASSLGGEETQYF. The CDR3 nucleotides are TGTGCCAGCAGCTTAGGGGGGGAAGAGACCCAGTACTTC.

The chain employs TRBV14 and TRBJ2-1, with TRBD2 matching over 7 bases. The CDR3 consists of 14 residues. Trimming cost V 4 bases and J 6 bases; bases outside gene matches: 6. The germline V gene encodes CDR1 SGHDN and CDR2 FVKESK. The CDR3 DNA sequence: TGTGCCAGCAGCCCGACCGGGACTATCAATGAGCAGTTCTTC. Its translation: CASSPTGTINEQFF.

V is TRBV2 and J is TRBJ2-3, with TRBD2 matching 14 bases. J gave up 6 bases and V 6 bases, and 5 bases lay outside the gene matches. CDR3 length: 15 residues. CDR1 and CDR2 from the germline V gene are SNHLY and FYNNEI. The CDR3 loop reads CASRERTSGRDTQYF. The DNA of the CDR3 is TGTGCCAGCAGGGAAAGGACTAGCGGGAGGGATACGCAGTATTTT.

The chain uses TRBV9 and TRBJ2-6; a possible D gene is TRBD1 (5 bases). The CDR3 has 16 amino acids. Trimming cost V 0 bases and J 2 bases, with 9 bases left between them. Per the germline V gene, CDR1 is SGDLS and CDR2 is YYNGEE. The CDR3 region has the DNA TGTGCCAGCAGCGTAGCTACAGGACCTGGGGCCAACGTCCTGACTTTC. It yields the protein CASSVATGPGANVLTF.

The chain recombines TRBV5-4 with TRBJ2-2; D not certain. The CDR3 covers 17 residues. Germline values: CDR1 SGHNT, CDR2 YYREEE (reference sequence). V was pared by 4 bases and J by 0 bases, with 16 bases between. CDR3 DNA sequence: TGTGCCAGCAGCCATGGCGGTGGAACTTCGAACACCGGGGAGCTGTTTTTT. It specifies CASSHGGGTSNTGELFF.

The chain uses TRBV6-1 and TRBJ2-1, with 10 bases identical to TRBD2. The CDR3 loop spans 15 amino acids. Germline trimming cut 4 bases from V and 5 bases from J; bases unmatched to any gene: 5. Germline V gene lookup returns CDR1 MNHNS and CDR2 SASEGT. The CDR3 reads CASSASSGRHNEQFF. The CDR3 region has the DNA TGTGCCAGCAGTGCATCTAGCGGGAGACACAATGAGCAGTTCTTC.

The chain employs TRBV18 and TRBJ2-3, with 11 bases that match TRBD2. The CDR3 totals 18 residues. Germline V lookup: CDR1 KGHSH, CDR2 LQKENI. Trimming removed 0 bases from V and 3 bases from J; junction bases left unmatched: 8. The CDR3 spells CASSPPAPTSGSTDTQYF. CDR3 DNA: TGTGCCAGCTCACCACCGGCCCCTACTAGCGGGAGTACAGATACGCAGTATTTT.

The CDR3 DNA reads TGTGCCAGCAGCTTGTCCGGGACAGGTCCCTACGAGCAGTACTTC. Its protein product is CASSLSGTGPYEQYF. The rearrangement uses TRBV7-3 and TRBJ2-7; the match to TRBD1 covers 8 bases. This CDR3 is built from 15 residues. CDR1 and CDR2 (germline): SGHTA, FQGTGA. The junction had 6 bases not matched to a gene; V was cut back by 3 bases and J by 2 bases.

The chain couples TRBV6-6 to TRBJ2-5; TRBD1 matches 9 bases. J gave up 3 bases and V 6 bases, and 5 bases lay outside the gene matches. Germline lookup yields CDR1 MNHNY and CDR2 SVGAGI (reference sequence). This CDR3 has 14 residues. CDR3 sequence reads: CASSWDRVEETQYF. CDR3 DNA sequence: TGTGCCAGCAGCTGGGACAGGGTAGAAGAGACCCAGTACTTC.